The rows below give T cell receptor beta chains drawn from one sample of a study of T cell responses to AZD1222 COVID-19 vaccine. The table came from immunoSEQ multiplex PCR; TCRdb's copy has only in-frame clones and leaves some out. The table has roughly 120,000 clones, around 88% seen once. Sequenced material: peripheral blood, taken 28 days after the second AZD1222 dose. These receptors were collected from an adult who received the AZD1222 COVID-19 vaccine. CDR3s include the opening cysteine and the closing phenylalanine or tryptophan. A D gene is named only where the DNA matches it firmly. Clone size appears in some rows only: once, few, many, or a class for an expanded clone.

v_call: TRBV7-9; clone_size: NA; d_call: TRBD1; j_call: TRBJ1-5; cdr3_nt: TGTGCCAGCAGCTTAGCGGACAGGGCTCATAGCAATCAGCCCCAGCATTTT; cdr3_aa: CASSLADRAHSNQPQHF
v_call: TRBV19; clone_size: NA; d_call: NA; j_call: TRBJ2-2; cdr3_nt: TGTGCCACCTTCGGAGGACGATCAACTCAAAACACCGGGGAGCTGTTTTTT; cdr3_aa: CATFGGRSTQNTGELFF
v_call: TRBV7-9; clone_size: few; d_call: NA; j_call: TRBJ2-1; cdr3_nt: TGTGCCAGCAGCTTAGACCCAGGGAGTCTTGAGCAGTTCTTC; cdr3_aa: CASSLDPGSLEQFF
v_call: TRBV7-9; clone_size: NA; d_call: NA; j_call: TRBJ1-2; cdr3_nt: TGTGCCAGCACACAGTCCGACTATGGCTACACCTTC; cdr3_aa: CASTQSDYGYTF
v_call: TRBV19; clone_size: once; d_call: NA; j_call: TRBJ1-5; cdr3_nt: TGTGCCAGCCAGGGGTCGGGTCAGCCCCAGCATTTT; cdr3_aa: CASQGSGQPQHF
v_call: TRBV5-4; clone_size: NA; d_call: TRBD1; j_call: TRBJ1-1; cdr3_nt: TGTGCCAGCAGCTTGGGGGGCAGGGGGGACACTGAAGCTTTCTTT; cdr3_aa: CASSLGGRGDTEAFF
v_call: TRBV4-3; clone_size: NA; d_call: TRBD1; j_call: TRBJ1-2; cdr3_nt: TGCGCCAGCAGCTCCGCCGGGACAGCTCTTGATGGCTACACCTTC; cdr3_aa: CASSSAGTALDGYTF
v_call: TRBV7-9; clone_size: NA; d_call: NA; j_call: TRBJ1-2; cdr3_nt: TGTGCCAGCAGCGCTTCCGGGACCTCCTACACCTTC; cdr3_aa: CASSASGTSYTF
v_call: TRBV6-5; clone_size: once; d_call: NA; j_call: TRBJ1-4; cdr3_nt: TGTGCCAGCAGTAGCCAGGGACGGGTTAATGAAAAACTGTTTTTT; cdr3_aa: CASSSQGRVNEKLFF
v_call: TRBV6-5; clone_size: NA; d_call: NA; j_call: TRBJ1-4; cdr3_nt: TGTGCCAGCAGTTACCGAGTGGCAGGGTCTAATGAAAAACTGTTTTTT; cdr3_aa: CASSYRVAGSNEKLFF
v_call: TRBV7-9; clone_size: NA; d_call: NA; j_call: TRBJ1-4; cdr3_nt: TGTGCCAGCAGCTCCCCGAATGAAAAACTGTTTTTT; cdr3_aa: CASSSPNEKLFF
v_call: TRBV25-1; clone_size: NA; d_call: TRBD1; j_call: TRBJ1-4; cdr3_nt: TGTGCCAGCAGTGAATATTGGGACAGGGAAGTTGAAAAACTGTTTTTT; cdr3_aa: CASSEYWDREVEKLFF
v_call: TRBV5-6; clone_size: few; d_call: NA; j_call: TRBJ1-2; cdr3_nt: TGTGCCAGCAGCCAAGAAAACTATGGCTACACCTTC; cdr3_aa: CASSQENYGYTF
v_call: TRBV7-6; clone_size: NA; d_call: NA; j_call: TRBJ2-1; cdr3_nt: TGTGCCAGCAGCCCCGAGGGGGGCAGGGGAGGCGGGGATGAGCAGTTCTTC; cdr3_aa: CASSPEGGRGGGDEQFF
v_call: TRBV29-1; clone_size: NA; d_call: TRBD1; j_call: TRBJ1-2; cdr3_nt: TGCAGCGTTGAGCCCAGGGGGAGCTATGGCTACACCTTC; cdr3_aa: CSVEPRGSYGYTF
v_call: TRBV15; clone_size: once; d_call: NA; j_call: TRBJ1-4; cdr3_nt: TGTGCCACCAGCAGAGATATGGGTGGAACTAATGAAAAACTGTTTTTT; cdr3_aa: CATSRDMGGTNEKLFF
v_call: TRBV5-5; clone_size: NA; d_call: TRBD1; j_call: TRBJ1-1; cdr3_nt: TGTGCCAGCAGCTTGTACAGGGGGAACACTGAAGCTTTCTTT; cdr3_aa: CASSLYRGNTEAFF
v_call: TRBV15; clone_size: NA; d_call: TRBD1; j_call: TRBJ1-2; cdr3_nt: TGTGCCACCAGCCCGGACAGGAACTATGGCTACACCTTC; cdr3_aa: CATSPDRNYGYTF
v_call: TRBV27; clone_size: NA; d_call: NA; j_call: TRBJ1-4; cdr3_nt: TGTGCCAGCAGTTTGTGGGGGGATGGTGAAAAACTGTTTTTT; cdr3_aa: CASSLWGDGEKLFF
v_call: TRBV11-2; clone_size: once; d_call: NA; j_call: TRBJ2-6; cdr3_nt: TGTGCCAGCAGCTCAACAGCCTCTGGGGCCAACGTCCTGACTTTC; cdr3_aa: CASSSTASGANVLTF
v_call: TRBV10-3; clone_size: NA; d_call: TRBD1; j_call: TRBJ1-1; cdr3_nt: TGTGCCATCAGTGAGTCTCAGGGACAGTTAGTTTTTGCTGAAGCTTTCTTT; cdr3_aa: CAISESQGQLVFAEAFF
v_call: TRBV10-3; clone_size: NA; d_call: NA; j_call: TRBJ1-1; cdr3_nt: TGTGCCATCAGTGAGAGGGGCCAGAACACTGAAGCTTTCTTT; cdr3_aa: CAISERGQNTEAFF
v_call: TRBV18; clone_size: NA; d_call: TRBD1; j_call: TRBJ1-6; cdr3_nt: TGTGCCAGCTCACCACGGCAGGGGGACTCACCCCTCCACTTT; cdr3_aa: CASSPRQGDSPLHF
v_call: TRBV10-3; clone_size: once; d_call: NA; j_call: TRBJ1-1; cdr3_nt: TGTGCCATCAGTGAAACATACATGAACACTGAAGCTTTCTTT; cdr3_aa: CAISETYMNTEAFF
v_call: TRBV10-3; clone_size: NA; d_call: NA; j_call: TRBJ2-2; cdr3_nt: TGTGCCATCAGTGAGATAGGTTCCGGGGAGCTGTTTTTT; cdr3_aa: CAISEIGSGELFF
v_call: TRBV25-1; clone_size: few; d_call: NA; j_call: TRBJ2-7; cdr3_nt: TGTGCCAGCAGTGCCGGTTACGAGCAGTACTTC; cdr3_aa: CASSAGYEQYF
v_call: TRBV14; clone_size: NA; d_call: NA; j_call: TRBJ2-7; cdr3_nt: TGTGCCAGCAGCCAAGTAGGGGCATTCTACGAGCAGTACTTC; cdr3_aa: CASSQVGAFYEQYF
v_call: TRBV5-6; clone_size: NA; d_call: NA; j_call: TRBJ1-3; cdr3_nt: TGTGCCAGCAGTCTCTCGAGCTCTGGAAACACCATATATTTT; cdr3_aa: CASSLSSSGNTIYF
v_call: TRBV5-5; clone_size: NA; d_call: NA; j_call: TRBJ1-5; cdr3_nt: TGTGCCAGCAGCTTCCTCCAGGGCAATCAGCCCCAGCATTTT; cdr3_aa: CASSFLQGNQPQHF
v_call: TRBV27; clone_size: once; d_call: NA; j_call: TRBJ2-3; cdr3_nt: TGTGCCAGCAGTTTATCGGGGGGGCAGACAGATACGCAGTATTTT; cdr3_aa: CASSLSGGQTDTQYF
v_call: TRBV28; clone_size: NA; d_call: NA; j_call: TRBJ1-2; cdr3_nt: TGTGCCAGCAGCACTGGGCGGGACGCACACTATGGCTACACCTTC; cdr3_aa: CASSTGRDAHYGYTF
v_call: TRBV7-2; clone_size: NA; d_call: TRBD1; j_call: TRBJ1-4; cdr3_nt: TGTGCCAGCAGCTTAGTGGGACAGCGGACTGAAAAACTGTTTTTT; cdr3_aa: CASSLVGQRTEKLFF
v_call: TRBV2; clone_size: NA; d_call: TRBD1; j_call: TRBJ1-4; cdr3_nt: TGTGCCAGCAGGACAGGGTATGCAACTAATGAAAAACTGTTTTTT; cdr3_aa: CASRTGYATNEKLFF
v_call: TRBV7-9; clone_size: NA; d_call: NA; j_call: TRBJ2-6; cdr3_nt: TGTGCCAGCAGCCTTTGGAGCGGGCGTTCTGGGGCCAACGTCCTGACTTTC; cdr3_aa: CASSLWSGRSGANVLTF
v_call: TRBV2; clone_size: few; d_call: NA; j_call: TRBJ2-7; cdr3_nt: TGTGCCAGCAGTGACGATCAGGGGGGTTACGAGCAGTACTTC; cdr3_aa: CASSDDQGGYEQYF
v_call: TRBV11-1; clone_size: NA; d_call: NA; j_call: TRBJ2-5; cdr3_nt: TGTGCCAGCAGCTGGGACATCCAAGAGACCCAGTACTTC; cdr3_aa: CASSWDIQETQYF
v_call: TRBV18; clone_size: NA; d_call: TRBD1; j_call: TRBJ2-5; cdr3_nt: TGTGCCAGCTCACCACAGACAGGGACCCAAGAGACCCAGTACTTC; cdr3_aa: CASSPQTGTQETQYF
v_call: TRBV5-5; clone_size: once; d_call: NA; j_call: TRBJ1-5; cdr3_nt: TGTGCCAGCAGCTTATTAGGGGATAGCAATCAGCCCCAGCATTTT; cdr3_aa: CASSLLGDSNQPQHF
v_call: TRBV29-1; clone_size: few; d_call: NA; j_call: TRBJ1-4; cdr3_nt: TGCAGCGTTGATCGGAAGGAAAAACTGTTTTTT; cdr3_aa: CSVDRKEKLFF